This T cell receptor (beta chain) appears in the sequencing data of a study of blood T cells in healthy people across ages. This CDR3 has 15 residues. V lost 5 bases, J lost 1 base, and 12 bases lay in between. The germline V gene has CDR1 SGHTA and CDR2 FQGNSA. The use of a sample-barcoded 5' primer and a J-beta primer mix characterized a second PCR of 7 to 11 cycles. Each TCR beta cDNA got a 12-nucleotide random molecular identifier. Each single sample gave us at least 2.5 million CDR3-containing paired-end reads. TCRdb processed the 5' RACE reads anew with MiXCR; each CDR3 protein has one entry. The data contain some 550,000 distinct CDR3 sequences, around 48% of them singletons. This clonotype was detected only a few times. What it recognizes is unknown. Findings and limits, study-wide: Naive and antigen-experienced cells were not separated, limiting conclusive comparison. Considered underestimates were the diversity estimates obtained from one million T cells.

The chain is built from TRBV7-2 and TRBJ2-1; no clear D gene. The sequence was collected from a man older than 75 in good health. Material: blood. Here the CDR3 reads CASSPNPESYNEQFF. DNA of the CDR3: TGTGCCAGCAGCCCCAACCCGGAATCCTACAATGAGCAGTTCTTC.